These T cell receptor beta chains were read from a single sample in a study of regulatory T cells in long-lasting Graves disease. TCRdb re-called the multiplex PCR reads with MiXCR, one entry per CDR3 protein. Here the sample spans 420,000 or so distinct CDR3 sequences, around 22% being singletons. Source: peripheral blood mononuclear cells (PBMCs), taken when the disease was refractory, from a patient treated with antithyroid drugs. The receptors originated from a female donor with Graves disease. Both conserved end residues are part of each CDR3. Fields, in order: D gene, J gene, clone size, V gene, CDR3 protein, CDR3 DNA. D genes are given only for firm matches. Expanded clones get a size class; other rows say once, few or many, or leave the size out.

D gene: TRBD1; J gene: TRBJ1-6; clone size: .; V gene: TRBV6-1; CDR3 protein: CASTLQGAPYNSPLHF; CDR3 DNA: TGTGCCAGCACTTTACAGGGGGCGCCTTATAATTCACCCCTCCACTTT
D gene: .; J gene: TRBJ2-2; clone size: few; V gene: TRBV5-1; CDR3 protein: CASSLGTPWVPNTGELFF; CDR3 DNA: TGCGCCAGCAGCTTGGGGACCCCTTGGGTCCCAAACACCGGGGAGCTGTTTTTT
D gene: .; J gene: TRBJ2-7; clone size: many; V gene: TRBV28; CDR3 protein: CASSLRTTLYEQYF; CDR3 DNA: TGTGCCAGCAGTTTACGGACCACTCTCTACGAGCAGTACTTC
D gene: .; J gene: TRBJ1-1; clone size: .; V gene: TRBV19; CDR3 protein: CASSIRRQLGTEAFF; CDR3 DNA: TGTGCCAGTAGTATAAGGCGACAACTCGGGACTGAAGCTTTCTTT
D gene: .; J gene: TRBJ2-7; clone size: many; V gene: TRBV29-1; CDR3 protein: CSTTTGRAGEQYF; CDR3 DNA: TGCAGCACCACGACAGGCCGTGCGGGAGAGCAGTACTTC
D gene: TRBD1; J gene: TRBJ1-1; clone size: few; V gene: TRBV29-1; CDR3 protein: CSVSRGTNTEAFF; CDR3 DNA: TGCAGCGTTAGCAGGGGGACGAACACTGAAGCTTTCTTT
D gene: .; J gene: TRBJ1-1; clone size: .; V gene: TRBV5-4; CDR3 protein: CASSSRTQGEAFF; CDR3 DNA: TGTGCCAGCAGCTCCCGGACCCAAGGTGAAGCTTTCTTT
D gene: TRBD2; J gene: TRBJ2-7; clone size: many; V gene: TRBV12-3/TRBV12-4; CDR3 protein: CASSLQRGPYEQYF; CDR3 DNA: TGTGCCAGCAGTTTACAGCGGGGGCCCTACGAGCAGTACTTC
D gene: .; J gene: TRBJ1-1; clone size: few; V gene: TRBV29-1; CDR3 protein: CSVVKDLNTEAFF; CDR3 DNA: TGCAGCGTTGTTAAGGACCTGAACACTGAAGCTTTCTTT
D gene: .; J gene: TRBJ2-7; clone size: many; V gene: TRBV28; CDR3 protein: CASSLRDNVGEQYF; CDR3 DNA: TGTGCCAGCAGTTTACGGGACAACGTGGGGGAGCAGTACTTC
D gene: .; J gene: TRBJ2-2; clone size: .; V gene: TRBV30; CDR3 protein: CAWRGPGELFF; CDR3 DNA: TGTGCCTGGAGAGGGCCGGGGGAGCTGTTTTTT
D gene: TRBD1; J gene: TRBJ1-6; clone size: few; V gene: TRBV29-1; CDR3 protein: CSVYDPGQGGISPLHF; CDR3 DNA: TGCAGCGTTTATGATCCGGGACAGGGTGGAATTTCACCCCTCCACTTT
D gene: .; J gene: TRBJ2-3; clone size: .; V gene: TRBV19; CDR3 protein: CASSQPEYCTDTQYF; CDR3 DNA: TGTGCCAGTTCCCAACCCGAGTATTGCACAGATACGCAGTATTTT
D gene: TRBD1; J gene: TRBJ1-1; clone size: .; V gene: TRBV9; CDR3 protein: CASSAQQGWTEAFF; CDR3 DNA: TGTGCCAGCAGCGCCCAACAGGGGTGGACTGAAGCTTTCTTT
D gene: .; J gene: TRBJ2-5; clone size: .; V gene: TRBV7-9; CDR3 protein: CASSASLGTETQYF; CDR3 DNA: TGTGCCAGCAGCGCCTCCCTCGGGACGGAGACCCAGTACTTC
D gene: TRBD1; J gene: TRBJ2-2; clone size: many; V gene: TRBV2; CDR3 protein: CASRAGTGNTGELFF; CDR3 DNA: TGTGCCAGCAGGGCCGGGACAGGGAACACCGGGGAGCTGTTTTTT
D gene: TRBD2; J gene: TRBJ2-5; clone size: many; V gene: TRBV6-1; CDR3 protein: CASLEAGGPETQYF; CDR3 DNA: TGTGCCAGCCTTGAGGCGGGAGGGCCGGAGACCCAGTACTTC
D gene: .; J gene: TRBJ2-7; clone size: few; V gene: TRBV11-3; CDR3 protein: CASSLREAYEQYF; CDR3 DNA: TGTGCCAGCAGCTTGAGGGAGGCTTACGAGCAGTACTTC
D gene: TRBD2; J gene: TRBJ2-1; clone size: .; V gene: TRBV18; CDR3 protein: CASSPAGTSGNNEQFF; CDR3 DNA: TGTGCCAGCTCACCTGCCGGGACTAGCGGTAACAATGAGCAGTTCTTC
D gene: .; J gene: TRBJ2-5; clone size: .; V gene: TRBV5-1; CDR3 protein: CASSLGRGSIEETQYF; CDR3 DNA: TGCGCCAGCAGCTTGGGCCGGGGCTCAATTGAAGAGACCCAGTACTTC
D gene: .; J gene: TRBJ1-2; clone size: .; V gene: TRBV27; CDR3 protein: CASGSTRRGYYGYTF; CDR3 DNA: TGTGCCAGCGGGTCCACACGCAGGGGCTACTATGGCTACACCTTC
D gene: .; J gene: TRBJ2-5; clone size: many; V gene: TRBV7-6; CDR3 protein: CASSFAASRNTPQETQYF; CDR3 DNA: TGTGCCAGCAGCTTTGCGGCTAGCAGAAATACTCCACAAGAGACCCAGTACTTC
D gene: .; J gene: TRBJ1-2; clone size: .; V gene: TRBV5-1; CDR3 protein: CASSSTVFYGYTF; CDR3 DNA: TGCGCCAGCAGCTCGACAGTTTTTTATGGCTACACCTTC
D gene: .; J gene: TRBJ2-6; clone size: .; V gene: TRBV5-1; CDR3 protein: CASSLESHRGANVLTF; CDR3 DNA: TGCGCCAGCAGCTTGGAATCCCATAGGGGGGCCAACGTCCTGACTTTC
D gene: .; J gene: TRBJ2-6; clone size: few; V gene: TRBV10-3; CDR3 protein: CAISGDHSGANVLTF; CDR3 DNA: TGTGCCATCAGTGGGGACCACTCTGGGGCCAACGTCCTGACTTTC
D gene: .; J gene: TRBJ2-3; clone size: once; V gene: TRBV28; CDR3 protein: CASIPGTFTDTQYF; CDR3 DNA: TGTGCCAGCATCCCCGGGACTTTCACAGATACGCAGTATTTT
D gene: .; J gene: TRBJ2-6; clone size: many; V gene: TRBV7-9; CDR3 protein: CASSSGQSGANVLTF; CDR3 DNA: TGTGCCAGCAGCTCTGGACAGTCTGGGGCCAACGTCCTGACTTTC